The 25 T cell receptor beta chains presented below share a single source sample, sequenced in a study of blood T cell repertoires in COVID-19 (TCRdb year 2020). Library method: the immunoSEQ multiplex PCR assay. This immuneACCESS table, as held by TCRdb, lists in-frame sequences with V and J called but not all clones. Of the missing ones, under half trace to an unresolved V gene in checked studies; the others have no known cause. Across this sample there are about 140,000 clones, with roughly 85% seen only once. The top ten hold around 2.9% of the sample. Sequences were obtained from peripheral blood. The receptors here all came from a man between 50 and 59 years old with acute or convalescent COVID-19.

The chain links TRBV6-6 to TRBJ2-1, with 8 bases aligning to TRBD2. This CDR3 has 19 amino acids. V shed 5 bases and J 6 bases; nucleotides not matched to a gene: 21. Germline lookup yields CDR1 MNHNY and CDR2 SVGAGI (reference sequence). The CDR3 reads CASSPVLAGGTPKTNEQFF. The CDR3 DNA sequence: TGTGCCAGCAGTCCCGTTCTCGCGGGAGGCACGCCTAAGACCAATGAGCAGTTCTTC.

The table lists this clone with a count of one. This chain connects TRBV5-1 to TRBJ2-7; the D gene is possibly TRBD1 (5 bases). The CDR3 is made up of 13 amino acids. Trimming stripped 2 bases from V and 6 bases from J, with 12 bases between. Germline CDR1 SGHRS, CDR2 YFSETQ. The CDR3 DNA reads TGCGCCAGCAGCTTTGCCAGGGATCGCGAGCAGTACTTC. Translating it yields CASSFARDREQYF.

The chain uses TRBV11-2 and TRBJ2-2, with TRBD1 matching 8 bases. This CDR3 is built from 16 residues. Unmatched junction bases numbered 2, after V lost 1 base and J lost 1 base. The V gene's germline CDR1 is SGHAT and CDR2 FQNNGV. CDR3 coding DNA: TGTGCCAGCAGCTTAGTGACAGGGGAGAACACCGGGGAGCTGTTTTTT. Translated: CASSLVTGENTGELFF.

For the CDR3, the DNA is TGTGCCAGCAGTCTTTATCAGGGGCCTGTCGGTGGGGCCAACGTCCTGACTTTC. It yields the protein CASSLYQGPVGGANVLTF. The gene calls are TRBV11-2 and TRBJ2-6, with D perhaps TRBD1 (6 bases). Trimming removed 6 bases from V and 3 bases from J, with 21 bases in between. This CDR3 region has 18 residues. CDR1 SGHAT and CDR2 FQNNGV come from the germline V gene.

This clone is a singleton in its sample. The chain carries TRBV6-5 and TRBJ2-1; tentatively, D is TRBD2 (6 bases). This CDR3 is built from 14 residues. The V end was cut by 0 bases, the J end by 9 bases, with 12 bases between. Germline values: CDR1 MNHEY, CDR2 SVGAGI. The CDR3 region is CASSYSNGRSEQFF. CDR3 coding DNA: TGTGCCAGCAGTTACTCTAACGGGAGAAGTGAGCAGTTCTTC.

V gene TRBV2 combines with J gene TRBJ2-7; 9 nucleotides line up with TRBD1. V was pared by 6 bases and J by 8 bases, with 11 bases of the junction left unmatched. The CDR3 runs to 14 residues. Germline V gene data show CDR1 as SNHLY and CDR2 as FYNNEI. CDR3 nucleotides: TGTGCCAGCAGGAAGGCGGGACAGGGTATTCAGCAGTACTTC. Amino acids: CASRKAGQGIQQYF.

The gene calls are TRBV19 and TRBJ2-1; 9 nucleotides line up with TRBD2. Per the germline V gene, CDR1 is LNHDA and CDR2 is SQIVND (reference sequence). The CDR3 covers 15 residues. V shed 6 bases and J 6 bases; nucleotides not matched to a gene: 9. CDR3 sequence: CASSIFSGGLNEQFF. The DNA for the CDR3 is TGTGCCAGTAGCATCTTTAGCGGGGGACTCAATGAGCAGTTCTTC.

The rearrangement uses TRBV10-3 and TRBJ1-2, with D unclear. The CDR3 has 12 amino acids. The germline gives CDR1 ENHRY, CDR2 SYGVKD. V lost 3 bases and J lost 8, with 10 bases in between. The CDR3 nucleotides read TGTGCCATCAGTGAACCTCCAGCGGGCTACACCTTC. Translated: CAISEPPAGYTF.

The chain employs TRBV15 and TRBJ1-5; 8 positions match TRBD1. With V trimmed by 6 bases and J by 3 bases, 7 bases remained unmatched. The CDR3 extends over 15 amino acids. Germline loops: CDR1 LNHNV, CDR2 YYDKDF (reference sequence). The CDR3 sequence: CATRPTGDFNQPQHF. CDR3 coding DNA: TGTGCCACCAGACCGACAGGGGATTTCAATCAGCCCCAGCATTTT. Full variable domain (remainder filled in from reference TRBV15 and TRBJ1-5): DAMVIQNPRYQVTQFGKPVTLSCSQTLNHNVMYWYQQKSSQAPKLLFHYYDKDFNNEADTPDNFQSRRPNTSFCFLDIRSPGLGDTAMYLCATRPTGDFNQPQHFGDGTRLSIL.

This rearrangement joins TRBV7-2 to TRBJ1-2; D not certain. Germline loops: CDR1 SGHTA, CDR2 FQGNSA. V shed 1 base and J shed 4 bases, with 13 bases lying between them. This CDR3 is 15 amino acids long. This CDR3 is CASSLGSLGSYGYTF. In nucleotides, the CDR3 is TGTGCCAGCAGCTTAGGGTCACTAGGTTCCTATGGCTACACCTTC.

The CDR3 nucleotides are TGCGCCAGCAGTGTGGAGAGCGAGCAGTTCTTC. This gives the protein CASSVESEQFF. The chain is built from TRBV10-2 and TRBJ2-1; no firm D call. The germline CDR1 and CDR2 sequences are WSHSY and SAAADI. The CDR3 loop spans 11 amino acids. V gave up 4 bases and J gave up 10 bases, with 8 bases separating them.

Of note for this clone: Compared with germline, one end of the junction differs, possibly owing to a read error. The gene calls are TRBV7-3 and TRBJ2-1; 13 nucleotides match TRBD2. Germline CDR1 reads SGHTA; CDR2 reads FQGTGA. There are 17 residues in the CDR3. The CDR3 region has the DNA TGTGCCAGCAGCCTAACTAGCGGGAGGGCCGGGAGGAATGAGCAGTTCTTC. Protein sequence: CASSLTSGRAGRNEQFF.

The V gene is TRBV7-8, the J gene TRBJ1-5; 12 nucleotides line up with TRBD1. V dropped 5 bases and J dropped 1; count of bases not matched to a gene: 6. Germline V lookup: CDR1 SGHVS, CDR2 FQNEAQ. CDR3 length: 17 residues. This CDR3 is CASSPGQGALSNQPQHF. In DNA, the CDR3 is TGTGCCAGCAGCCCGGGACAGGGGGCACTGAGCAATCAGCCCCAGCATTTT. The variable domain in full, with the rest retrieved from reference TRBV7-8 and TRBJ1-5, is GAGVSQSPRYKVAKRGQDVALRCDPISGHVSLFWYQQALGQGPEFLTYFQNEAQLDKSGLPSDRFFAERPEGSVSTLKIQRTQQEDSAVYLCASSPGQGALSNQPQHFGDGTRLSIL.

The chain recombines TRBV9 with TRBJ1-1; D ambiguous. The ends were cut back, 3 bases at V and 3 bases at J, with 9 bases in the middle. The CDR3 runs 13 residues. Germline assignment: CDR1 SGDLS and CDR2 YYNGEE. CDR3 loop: CASSATADTEAFF. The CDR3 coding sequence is TGTGCCAGCAGCGCCACAGCTGACACTGAAGCTTTCTTT.

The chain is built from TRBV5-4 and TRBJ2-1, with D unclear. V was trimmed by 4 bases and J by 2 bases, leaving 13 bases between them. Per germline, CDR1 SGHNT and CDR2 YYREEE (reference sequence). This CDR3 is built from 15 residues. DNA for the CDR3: TGTGCCAGCAGCCCGGCAGGATTGGCCTACAATGAGCAGTTCTTC. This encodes CASSPAGLAYNEQFF.

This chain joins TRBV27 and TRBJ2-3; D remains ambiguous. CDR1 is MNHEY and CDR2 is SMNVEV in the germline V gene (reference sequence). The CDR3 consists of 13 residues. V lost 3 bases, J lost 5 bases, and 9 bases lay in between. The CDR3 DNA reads TGTGCCAGCAGTTTGGGCGTGGGAGATACGCAGTATTTT. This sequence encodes CASSLGVGDTQYF.

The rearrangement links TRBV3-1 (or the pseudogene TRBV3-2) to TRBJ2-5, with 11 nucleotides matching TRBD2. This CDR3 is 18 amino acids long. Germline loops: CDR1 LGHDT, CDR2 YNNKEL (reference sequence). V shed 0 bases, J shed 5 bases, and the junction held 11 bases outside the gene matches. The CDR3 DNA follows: TGTGCCAGCAGCCAAGATCAGCTAGCGGGGGGCAGGTGGGAGACCCAGTACTTC. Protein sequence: CASSQDQLAGGRWETQYF.

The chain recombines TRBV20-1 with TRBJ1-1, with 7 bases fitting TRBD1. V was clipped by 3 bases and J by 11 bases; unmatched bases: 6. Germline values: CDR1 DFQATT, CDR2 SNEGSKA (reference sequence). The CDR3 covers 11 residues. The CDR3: CSARNRGRAFF. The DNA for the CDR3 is TGCAGTGCTAGGAACAGGGGTAGGGCTTTCTTT.

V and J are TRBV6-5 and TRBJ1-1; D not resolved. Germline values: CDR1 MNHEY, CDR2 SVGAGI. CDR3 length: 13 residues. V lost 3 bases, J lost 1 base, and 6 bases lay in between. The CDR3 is CASSYTANTEAFF. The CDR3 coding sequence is TGTGCCAGCAGTTATACAGCGAACACTGAAGCTTTCTTT.

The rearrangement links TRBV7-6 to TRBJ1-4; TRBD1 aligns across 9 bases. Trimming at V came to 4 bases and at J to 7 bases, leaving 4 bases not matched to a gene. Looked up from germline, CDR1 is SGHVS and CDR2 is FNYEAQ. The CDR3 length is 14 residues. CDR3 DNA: TGTGCCAGCAGCTATACAGGGGGCGGTGAAAAACTGTTTTTT. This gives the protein CASSYTGGGEKLFF.

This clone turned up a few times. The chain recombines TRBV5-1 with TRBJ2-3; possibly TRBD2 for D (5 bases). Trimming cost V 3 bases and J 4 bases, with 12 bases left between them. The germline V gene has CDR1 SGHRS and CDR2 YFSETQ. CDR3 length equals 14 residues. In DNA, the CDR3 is TGCGCCAGCAGCTCCCCGCTCGGGGCAGATACGCAGTATTTT. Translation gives CASSSPLGADTQYF.

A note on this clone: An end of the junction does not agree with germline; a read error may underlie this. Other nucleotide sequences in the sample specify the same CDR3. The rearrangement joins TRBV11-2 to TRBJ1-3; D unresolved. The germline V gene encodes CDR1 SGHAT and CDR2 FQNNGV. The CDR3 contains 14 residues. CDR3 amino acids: CASSLDPSGNTIYF. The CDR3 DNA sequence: TGTGCCAGCAGCCTAGACCCGTCCGGAAACACCATATATTTT.

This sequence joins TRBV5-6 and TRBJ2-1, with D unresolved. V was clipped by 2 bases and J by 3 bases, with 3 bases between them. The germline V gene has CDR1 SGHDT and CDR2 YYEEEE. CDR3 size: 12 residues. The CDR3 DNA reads TGTGCCAGCAGCTTTCTCTACAATGAGCAGTTCTTC. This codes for CASSFLYNEQFF.

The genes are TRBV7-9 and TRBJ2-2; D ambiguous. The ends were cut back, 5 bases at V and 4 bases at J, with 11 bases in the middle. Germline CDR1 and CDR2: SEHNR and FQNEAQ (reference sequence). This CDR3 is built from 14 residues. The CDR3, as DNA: TGTGCCAGCAGCCACCCTGGTAGCACCGGGGAGCTGTTTTTT. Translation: CASSHPGSTGELFF.

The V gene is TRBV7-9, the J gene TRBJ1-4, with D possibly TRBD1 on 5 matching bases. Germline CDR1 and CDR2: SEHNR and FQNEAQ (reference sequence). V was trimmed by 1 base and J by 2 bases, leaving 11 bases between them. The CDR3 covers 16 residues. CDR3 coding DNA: TGTGCCAGCAGCTTAGTAGGGGCCCGGACTAATGAAAAACTGTTTTTT. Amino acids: CASSLVGARTNEKLFF. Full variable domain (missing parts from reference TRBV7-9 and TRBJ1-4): DTGVSQNPRHKITKRGQNVTFRCDPISEHNRLYWYRQTLGQGPEFLTYFQNEAQLEKSRLLSDRFSAERPKGSFSTLEIQRTEQGDSAMYLCASSLVGARTNEKLFFGSGTQLSVL.